The T cell receptor beta chain described here comes from a study of monozygotic twins with inflammatory bowel disease. Germline lookup yields CDR1 SNHLY and CDR2 FYNNEI. CDR3 length equals 17 residues. Findings and limits, study-wide: Variability in patient repertoires may have come partly from differing immunosuppressive treatments. Compared with healthy co-twins, IBD patients showed reduced TCRbeta repertoire diversity by inverse Simpson.

As concerns this clonotype: What it binds is unknown.

Every sample had its cDNA made across eight separate reactions. TCRdb re-analyzed the 5' RACE reads; it lists each CDR3 protein once, without DNA. This sample's clone table lists about 210,000 distinct CDR3 sequences. The source of this sequence is a human donor with ulcerative colitis or Crohn's disease, or a healthy co-twin of an affected twin (not recorded which). The chain is built from TRBV2 and TRBJ2-1; the TCRdb call, TRBD2, lacks DNA for checking. The material sequenced was blood. The CDR3 sequence: CASSEKGAGDFYNEQFF.